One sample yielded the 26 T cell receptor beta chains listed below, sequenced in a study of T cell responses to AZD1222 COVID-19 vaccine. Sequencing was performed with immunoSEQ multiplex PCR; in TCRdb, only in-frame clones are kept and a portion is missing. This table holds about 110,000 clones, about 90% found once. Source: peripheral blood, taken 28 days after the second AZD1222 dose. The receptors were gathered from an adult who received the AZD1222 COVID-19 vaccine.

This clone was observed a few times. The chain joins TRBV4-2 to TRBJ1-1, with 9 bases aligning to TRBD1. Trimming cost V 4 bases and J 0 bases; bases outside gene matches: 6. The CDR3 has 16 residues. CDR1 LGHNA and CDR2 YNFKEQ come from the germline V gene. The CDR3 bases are TGTGCCAGCAGCCTAACAGGGGGCAACATGAACACTGAAGCTTTCTTT. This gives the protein CASSLTGGNMNTEAFF.

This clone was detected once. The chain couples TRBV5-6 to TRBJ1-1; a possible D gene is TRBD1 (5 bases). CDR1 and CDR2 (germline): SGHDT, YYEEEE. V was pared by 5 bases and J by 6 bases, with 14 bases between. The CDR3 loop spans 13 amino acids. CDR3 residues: CASRVRRGAEAFF. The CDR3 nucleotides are TGTGCCAGCAGGGTGCGGAGGGGCGCTGAAGCTTTCTTT.

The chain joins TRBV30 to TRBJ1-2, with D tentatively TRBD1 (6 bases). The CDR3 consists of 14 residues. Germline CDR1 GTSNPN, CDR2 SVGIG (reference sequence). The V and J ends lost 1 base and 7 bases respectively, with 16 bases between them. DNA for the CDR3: TGTGCCTGGAGTGCAACTACAGGGCGGGGTGGCTACACCTTC. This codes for CAWSATTGRGGYTF.

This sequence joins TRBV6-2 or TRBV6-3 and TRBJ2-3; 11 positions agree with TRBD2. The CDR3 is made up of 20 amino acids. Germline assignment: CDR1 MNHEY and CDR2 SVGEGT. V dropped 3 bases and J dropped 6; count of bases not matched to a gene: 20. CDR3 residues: CASSYALGTSGDPGPDTQYF. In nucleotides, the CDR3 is TGTGCCAGCAGTTATGCTTTGGGGACTAGCGGTGACCCTGGCCCGGATACGCAGTATTTT.

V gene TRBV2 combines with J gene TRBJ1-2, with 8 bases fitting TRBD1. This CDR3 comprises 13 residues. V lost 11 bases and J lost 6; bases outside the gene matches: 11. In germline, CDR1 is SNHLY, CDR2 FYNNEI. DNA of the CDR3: TGTGCCGGAGACGGGACAGGTGGGAATGGCTACACCTTC. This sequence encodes CAGDGTGGNGYTF. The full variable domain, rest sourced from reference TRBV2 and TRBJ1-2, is EPEVTQTPSHQVTQMGQEVILRCVPISNHLYFYWYRQILGQKVEFLVSFYNNEISEKSEIFDDQFSVERPDGSNFTLKIRSTKLEDSAMYFCAGDGTGGNGYTFGSGTRLTVV.

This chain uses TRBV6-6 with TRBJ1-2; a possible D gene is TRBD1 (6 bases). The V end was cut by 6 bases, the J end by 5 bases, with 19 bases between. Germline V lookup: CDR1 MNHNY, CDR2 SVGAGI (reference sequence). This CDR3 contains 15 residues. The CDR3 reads CASRTPSTGHYGYTF. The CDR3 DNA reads TGTGCCAGCAGGACCCCCTCGACAGGTCATTATGGCTACACCTTC.

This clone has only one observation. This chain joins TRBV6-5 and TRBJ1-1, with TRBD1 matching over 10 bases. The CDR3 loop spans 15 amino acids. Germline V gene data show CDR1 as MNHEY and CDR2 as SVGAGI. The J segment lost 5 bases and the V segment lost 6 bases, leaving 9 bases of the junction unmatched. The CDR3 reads CASRSRQGARTEAFF. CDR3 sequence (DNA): TGTGCCAGCAGATCCCGACAGGGGGCGCGGACTGAAGCTTTCTTT.

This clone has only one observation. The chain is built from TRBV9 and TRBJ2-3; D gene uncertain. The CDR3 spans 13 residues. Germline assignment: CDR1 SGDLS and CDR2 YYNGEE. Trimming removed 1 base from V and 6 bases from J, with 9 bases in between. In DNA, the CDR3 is TGTGCCAGCAGCGTACAAGGGCTTGATACGCAGTATTTT. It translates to CASSVQGLDTQYF.

The CDR3 nucleotides read TGCAGCGTTGCTCAGGATACCTACGAGCAGTACTTC. The encoded protein is CSVAQDTYEQYF. This chain uses TRBV29-1 with TRBJ2-7; D ambiguous. Deletions cut 4 bases from V and 2 bases from J, with 9 bases between. The CDR3 has 12 residues. From germline, CDR1 is SQVTM and CDR2 ANQGSEA.

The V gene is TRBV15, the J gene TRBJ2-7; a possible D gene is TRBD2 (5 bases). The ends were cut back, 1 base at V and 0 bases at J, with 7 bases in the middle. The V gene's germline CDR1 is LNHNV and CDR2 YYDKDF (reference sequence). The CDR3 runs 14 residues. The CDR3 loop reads CATSRGGSSYEQYF. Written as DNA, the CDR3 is TGTGCCACCAGCAGAGGAGGGAGCTCCTACGAGCAGTACTTC.

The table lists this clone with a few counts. In DNA, the CDR3 is TGTGCCACCAGCAGAGATAGGGGGACAGGGATAGGGTATGGCTACACCTTC. This encodes CATSRDRGTGIGYGYTF. The gene calls are TRBV15 and TRBJ1-2; 9 positions match TRBD1. The CDR3 is 17 amino acids. Germline lookup yields CDR1 LNHNV and CDR2 YYDKDF (reference sequence). V shed 0 bases, J shed 5 bases, and the junction held 10 bases outside the gene matches.

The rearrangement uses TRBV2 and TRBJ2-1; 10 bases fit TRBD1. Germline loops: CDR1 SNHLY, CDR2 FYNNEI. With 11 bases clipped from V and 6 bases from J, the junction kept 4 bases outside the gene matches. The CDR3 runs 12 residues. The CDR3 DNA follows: TGTGCCTCGACAGGGGGCTTCAATGAGCAGTTCTTC. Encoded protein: CASTGGFNEQFF.

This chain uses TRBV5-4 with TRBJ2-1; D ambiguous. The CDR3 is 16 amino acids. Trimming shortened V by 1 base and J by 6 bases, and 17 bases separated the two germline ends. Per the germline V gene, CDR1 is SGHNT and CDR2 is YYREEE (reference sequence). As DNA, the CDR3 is TGTGCCAGCAGCTTGAGTCCCCAGGAGAGAGCCAATGAGCAGTTCTTC. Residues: CASSLSPQERANEQFF.

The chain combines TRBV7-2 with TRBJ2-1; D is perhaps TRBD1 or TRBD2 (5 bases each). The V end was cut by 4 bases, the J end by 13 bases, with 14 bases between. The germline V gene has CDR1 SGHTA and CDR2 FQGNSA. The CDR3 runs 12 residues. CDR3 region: CASSSGADTQFF. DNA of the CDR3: TGTGCCAGCAGCTCCGGGGCAGATACCCAGTTCTTC. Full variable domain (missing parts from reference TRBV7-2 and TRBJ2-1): GAGVSQSPSNKVTEKGKDVELRCDPISGHTALYWYRQSLGQGLEFLIYFQGNSAPDKSGLPSDRFSAERTGGSVSTLTIQRTQQEDSAVYLCASSSGADTQFFGPGTRLTVL.

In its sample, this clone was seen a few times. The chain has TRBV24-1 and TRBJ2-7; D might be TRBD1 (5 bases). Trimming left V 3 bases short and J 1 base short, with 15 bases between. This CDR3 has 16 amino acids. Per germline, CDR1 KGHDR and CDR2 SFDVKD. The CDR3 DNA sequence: TGTGCCACCAGTGATCGGAAGACAGACGGTTCCTACGAGCAGTACTTC. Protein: CATSDRKTDGSYEQYF.

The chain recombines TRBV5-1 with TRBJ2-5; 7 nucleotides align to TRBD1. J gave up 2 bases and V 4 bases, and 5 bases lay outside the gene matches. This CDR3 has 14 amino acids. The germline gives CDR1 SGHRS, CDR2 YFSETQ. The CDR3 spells CASSPGTDQETQYF. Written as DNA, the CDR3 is TGCGCCAGCAGCCCTGGGACAGATCAAGAGACCCAGTACTTC.

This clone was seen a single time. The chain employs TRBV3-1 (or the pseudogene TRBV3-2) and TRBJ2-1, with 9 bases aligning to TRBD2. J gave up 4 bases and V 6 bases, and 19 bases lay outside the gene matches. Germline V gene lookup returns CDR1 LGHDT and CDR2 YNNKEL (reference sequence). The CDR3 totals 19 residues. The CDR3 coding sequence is TGTGCCAGCAGATTATCCTGGCGGGGGGGCCGAGGCTTTTACAATGAGCAGTTCTTC. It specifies CASRLSWRGGRGFYNEQFF.

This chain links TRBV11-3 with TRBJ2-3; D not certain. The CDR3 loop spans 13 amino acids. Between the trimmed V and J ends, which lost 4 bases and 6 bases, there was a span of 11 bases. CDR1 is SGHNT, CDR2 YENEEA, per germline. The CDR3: CASSSGPLDTQYF. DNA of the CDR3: TGTGCCAGCAGCTCCGGGCCATTGGATACGCAGTATTTT.

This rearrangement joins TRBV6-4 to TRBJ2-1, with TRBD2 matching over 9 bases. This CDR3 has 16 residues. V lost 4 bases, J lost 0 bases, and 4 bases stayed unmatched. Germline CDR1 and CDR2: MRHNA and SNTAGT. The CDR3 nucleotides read TGTGCCAGCAGTGGTAGCGGGGGCAGCTCCTACAATGAGCAGTTCTTC. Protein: CASSGSGGSSYNEQFF.

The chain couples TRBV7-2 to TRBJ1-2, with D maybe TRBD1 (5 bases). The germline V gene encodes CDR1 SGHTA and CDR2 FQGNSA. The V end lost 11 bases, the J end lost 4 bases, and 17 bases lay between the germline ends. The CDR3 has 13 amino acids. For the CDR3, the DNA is TGTGCCGTCAGGCAGGGAGGCAGCTATGGCTACACCTTC. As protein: CAVRQGGSYGYTF.

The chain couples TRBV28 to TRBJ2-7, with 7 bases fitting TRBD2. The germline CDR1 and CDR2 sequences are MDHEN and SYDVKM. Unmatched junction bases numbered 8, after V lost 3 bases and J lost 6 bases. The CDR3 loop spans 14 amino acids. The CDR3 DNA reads TGTGCCAGCAGTTTGGAAGCGGGAAGAGGCGAGCAGTACTTC. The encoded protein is CASSLEAGRGEQYF. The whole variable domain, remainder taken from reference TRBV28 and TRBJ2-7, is DVKVTQSSRYLVKRTGEKVFLECVQDMDHENMFWYRQDPGLGLRLIYFSYDVKMKEKGDIPEGYSVSREKKERFSLILESASTNQTSMYLCASSLEAGRGEQYFGPGTRLTVT.

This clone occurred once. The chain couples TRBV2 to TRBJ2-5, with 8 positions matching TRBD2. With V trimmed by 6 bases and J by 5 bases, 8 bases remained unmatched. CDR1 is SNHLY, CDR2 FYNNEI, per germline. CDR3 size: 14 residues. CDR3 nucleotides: TGTGCCAGCAGGACTAGCGACGTAGTGGAGACCCAGTACTTC. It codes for CASRTSDVVETQYF.

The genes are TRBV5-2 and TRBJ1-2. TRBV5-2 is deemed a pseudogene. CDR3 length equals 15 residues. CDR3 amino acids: CASKLLREYDYGYTF. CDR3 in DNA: TGTGCCAGCAAATTGTTACGAGAGTACGACTATGGCTACACCTTC.

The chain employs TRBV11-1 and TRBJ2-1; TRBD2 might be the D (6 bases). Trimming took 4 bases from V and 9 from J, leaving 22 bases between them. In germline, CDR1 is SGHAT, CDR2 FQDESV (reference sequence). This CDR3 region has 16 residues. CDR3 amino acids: CASSSQGRHPRSEQFF. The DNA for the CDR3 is TGTGCCAGCAGCTCTCAAGGGAGGCATCCTCGAAGTGAGCAGTTCTTC.

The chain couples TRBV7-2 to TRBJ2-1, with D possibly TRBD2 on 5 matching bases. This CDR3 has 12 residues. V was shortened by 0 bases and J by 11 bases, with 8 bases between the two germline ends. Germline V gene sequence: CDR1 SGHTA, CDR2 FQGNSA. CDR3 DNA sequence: TGTGCCAGCAGCTTAGCGACTAACCAGCAGTTCTTC. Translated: CASSLATNQQFF.

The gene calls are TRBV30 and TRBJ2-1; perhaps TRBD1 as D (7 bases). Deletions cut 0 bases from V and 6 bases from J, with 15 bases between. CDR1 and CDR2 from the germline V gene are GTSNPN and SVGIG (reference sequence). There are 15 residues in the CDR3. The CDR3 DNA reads TGTGCCTGGAGTGTACAGGGGAGGTTAGGCAATGAGCAGTTCTTC. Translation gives CAWSVQGRLGNEQFF.